Shown below are 11 T cell receptor beta chains from a single sample sequenced in a study of somatic mutations in cytotoxic T cells in rheumatoid arthritis. Repertoires were generated with immunoSEQ multiplex PCR, while TCRdb's copy carries only in-frame clones and drops some. The sample lists roughly 14,000 clones, approximately 90% seen once, with roughly 18% in the top ten. Sequenced: CD4+ T cells sorted from blood. These TCRs come from a man in his 70s with rheumatoid arthritis.

A few counts support this clone. The V gene is TRBV5-1, the J gene TRBJ2-7; D may be TRBD1 (6 bases). Per germline, CDR1 SGHRS and CDR2 YFSETQ. This CDR3 comprises 14 residues. The ends were cut back, 3 bases at V and 4 bases at J, with 14 bases in the middle. CDR3 nucleotide sequence: TGCGCCAGCAGCTCAGGCAGGACAGTATACGAGCAGTACTTC. Its protein product is CASSSGRTVYEQYF.

CDR3 sequence: CASSQQGASNQPQHF. The CDR3 DNA reads TGTGCCAGCAGCCAACAGGGGGCGAGCAATCAGCCCCAGCATTTT. This chain connects TRBV2 to TRBJ1-5; 9 bases agree with TRBD1. Per germline, CDR1 SNHLY and CDR2 FYNNEI. The CDR3 is made up of 15 amino acids. V shed 6 bases, J shed 1 base, and the junction held 4 bases outside the gene matches.

The chain is built from TRBV2 and TRBJ2-5; 10 nucleotides match TRBD2. J lost 4 bases, V lost 5 bases, and 1 base had no gene match. Germline V gene lookup returns CDR1 SNHLY and CDR2 FYNNEI. This CDR3 contains 13 residues. The CDR3 sequence: CASSIAGGETQYF. The CDR3 region has the DNA TGTGCCAGCAGTATAGCGGGAGGAGAGACCCAGTACTTC.

The chain carries TRBV10-3 and TRBJ2-3, with 13 positions matching TRBD2. Germline V gene lookup returns CDR1 ENHRY and CDR2 SYGVKD. The CDR3 totals 15 residues. With 6 bases clipped from V and 2 bases from J, the junction kept 2 bases outside the gene matches. CDR3 region: CAIRGLAGATDTQYF. For the CDR3, the DNA is TGTGCCATCAGAGGACTAGCGGGAGCCACAGATACGCAGTATTTT.

The CDR3 region has the DNA TGTGCCAGCACAGGACAGAGGACCGGGGAGCTGTTTTTT. Protein product: CASTGQRTGELFF. The chain employs TRBV11-2 and TRBJ2-2, with TRBD1 as a possible D gene (6 bases). Trimming stripped 7 bases from V and 5 bases from J, with 11 bases between. The germline CDR1 and CDR2 sequences are SGHAT and FQNNGV. The CDR3 is 13 amino acids.

The chain combines TRBV6-5 with TRBJ1-2; D is possibly TRBD1 (6 bases). The CDR3 is made up of 13 amino acids. Germline V gene lookup returns CDR1 MNHEY and CDR2 SVGAGI. With 6 bases removed from V and 3 bases from J, the gap between germline ends came to 11 bases. CDR3 coding DNA: TGTGCCAGCAGAGCCGGACAGTACTATGGCTACACCTTC. This codes for CASRAGQYYGYTF.

There are a few counts of this clone. The chain has TRBV29-1 and TRBJ1-2, with D possibly TRBD1 on 5 matching bases. V lost 6 bases, J lost 5 bases, and 13 bases lay in between. CDR3 length: 12 amino acids. In germline, CDR1 is SQVTM, CDR2 ANQGSEA. In DNA form, the CDR3 reads TGCAGCGTGGGGGGGAACCTATATGGCTACACCTTC. Its protein product is CSVGGNLYGYTF.

To note about this clone: The junction differs from germline at one of its ends, possibly a read error. V and J are TRBV7-6 and TRBJ2-2; D possibly corresponds to TRBD1 (6 bases). The CDR3 is made up of 16 amino acids. The germline gives CDR1 SGHVS, CDR2 FNYEAQ. The chain's CDR3 is CASSLEVDRNPGELFF. The CDR3 DNA reads as TGTGCCAGCAGCTTAGAGGTTGACAGGAACCCCGGGGAGCTGTTTTTT.

CDR3 loop: CASRPVPQGSNEKLFF. CDR3 in DNA: TGTGCCAGTAGGCCAGTCCCGCAGGGGTCTAATGAAAAACTGTTTTTT. The chain combines TRBV19 with TRBJ1-4; possibly TRBD1 for D (6 bases). Germline V lookup: CDR1 LNHDA, CDR2 SQIVND (reference sequence). Trimming shortened V by 6 bases and J by 3 bases, and 17 bases separated the two germline ends. This CDR3 spans 16 amino acids.

The chain has TRBV2 and TRBJ1-3; D not resolved. The V gene's germline CDR1 is SNHLY and CDR2 FYNNEI. The CDR3 has 14 residues. The V and J ends lost 6 bases and 4 bases respectively, with 13 bases between them. The CDR3 reads CASRAQAGGNTIYF. The CDR3 DNA sequence: TGTGCCAGCAGAGCCCAGGCGGGCGGAAACACCATATATTTT.

This clone was picked up one time. This chain joins TRBV19 and TRBJ1-1, with D perhaps matching TRBD1 (5 bases). This CDR3 is 15 amino acids long. Germline CDR1 is LNHDA and CDR2 is SQIVND (reference sequence). Trimming pared 4 bases from V and 0 bases from J, leaving 12 bases between. The CDR3 DNA reads TGTGCCAGTAGTACTTTACCAGGGTTGAACACTGAAGCTTTCTTT. Translated: CASSTLPGLNTEAFF. The whole variable domain, remainder taken from reference TRBV19 and TRBJ1-1, is DGGITQSPKYLFRKEGQNVTLSCEQNLNHDAMYWYRQDPGQGLRLIYYSQIVNDFQKGDIAEGYSVSREKKESFPLTVTSAQKNPTAFYLCASSTLPGLNTEAFFGQGTRLTVV.